Described below is a single TCR beta chain sequence and its context. This record belongs to a study of blood T cell repertoires in COVID-19. Study-wide background: From T cells, B-cell-depleted T cells, or PBMCs came the material, which was cDNA or gDNA.

Sequenced by immunoSEQ multiplex PCR; TCRdb stores in-frame clones only, minus some. The table lists about 40,000 clones, approximately 73% of them singletons, with 27% in the top ten. This receptor was taken from an elderly man with acute or convalescent COVID-19. The material sequenced was peripheral blood.

The CDR3 is CASRLTQVGNSPLHF. In DNA form, the CDR3 reads TGTGCCAGCAGATTAACACAGGTCGGGAATTCACCCCTCCACTTT. The chain combines TRBV6-5 with TRBJ1-6; D might be TRBD1 (5 bases). Trimming removed 6 bases at V and 7 bases at J, with 16 bases between. The CDR3 loop spans 15 amino acids. CDR1 MNHEY and CDR2 SVGAGI come from the germline V gene.